This T cell receptor (beta chain) stems from a study of CD8+ T cells in alopecia areata. Study-level results: Scalp data also include sequences from resident alphabeta T cells of normal skin. Normal scalp had lower clonality than lesional scalp, with alopecia totalis/universalis lesions showing this most strongly.

This clone has only a few counts. Its cognate antigen is unknown. Different DNA sequences within this sample yield the same CDR3. As the sequencing template, cDNA was produced by extracting RNA and reverse transcribing it. The table came from immunoSEQ multiplex PCR; TCRdb's copy has only in-frame clones and leaves some out. Of tens of thousands of clones in the sample, 55% were seen once. V was pared by 0 bases and J by 12 bases, with 15 bases between. Looked up from germline, CDR1 is SEHNR and CDR2 is FQNEAQ (reference sequence). The CDR3 runs to 15 residues. Both peripheral blood and punch biopsies of lesional scalp skin were obtained from patients who had alopecia areata.

The chain joins TRBV7-9 to TRBJ1-6; D is ambiguous. This receptor was taken from a human donor with alopecia areata. Material for sequencing was NKG2D-high CD8+ T cells sorted from blood. The CDR3, as DNA: TGTGCCAGCAGCTTAGCCCGAGCCGGGGAGGGACCCCTCCACTTT. This gives the protein CASSLARAGEGPLHF.